This record covers a single T cell receptor beta chain. The table lists this clone with a few counts. Its antigen specificity is not known. Base qualities are not provided; no much larger clone lies one nucleotide away. V is cut by 7 bases and J by 2 bases, and the space between the germline ends is 5 bases. The germline V gene yields MNHEY for CDR1 and SVGAGI for CDR2. Inclusive of the bounding cysteine and phenylalanine, the CDR3 is 11 residues long. Only the CDR3 DNA stays, 33 bases, in frame from base 1. This sample stems from a study of cytomegalovirus exposure and HLA in healthy donors (dated by TCRdb to the late 2010s). For context, the study as a whole: According to an earlier analysis of a few hundred of the donors, some 180 million T cells yielded approximately 120 million unique TCR beta sequences and 250 to 350 Gb of sequence data. Roughly 300 gigabases of sequencing data and approximately 92 million unique TCR sequences made up an early release that covered nearly 650 HLA-typed donors. Of the 300 to 400 genotyped donors, approximately 80% fell in the genetic ancestry cluster associated with self-reported Caucasian donors. The study aimed to test whether signatures of past pathogen exposure could be identified by cataloging public T cell receptors. The study used immunosequencing to profile the T cell repertoires of some 600 subjects and linked those repertoires to cytomegalovirus serostatus. Along with the roughly 610-subject first cohort, a separate validation cohort of over a hundred different subjects was used. To predict cytomegalovirus infection status, the study brought together high-throughput TCR immunosequencing, statistical association of individual TCRs with disease status, and machine learning. In a later analysis, previously published TCR beta repertoires from roughly 710 donors were re-analyzed and high-resolution HLA genotyping was added so that TCR occurrence patterns could be studied. Rather than using new phenotypic data, the later analysis identified candidate immune exposures from TCR beta sequences and from how often those sequences occurred across donors. An earlier analysis of some 600 of the donors applied high-throughput TCR beta sequencing to assess whether each TCR beta V gene segment acted as functional or pseudogenic. Donor age, sex, ethnicity and CMV serostatus were compiled together with the repertoire data. A later genetic analysis used genome-wide SNP genotypes for about 60% of the roughly 700 donors, treating that subset as a discovery cohort. All discovery cohort repertoires had been generated on a single sequencing platform. Class I and class II HLA loci were covered by the typing at four-digit resolution. The number of typed donors differed by locus: about 620-640 for A, B, C, DRB1 and DQB1; 500 to 550 for DQA1; fewer than 610 for DPA1; and roughly 470 for DPB1. Roughly five DR-DQ haplotypes were treated as single units for association and clustering because of strong linkage in the cohort. Across roughly 420 genotyped donors of the cohort, an average of about 250,000 unique TCR beta nucleotide sequences per donor were sequenced, and roughly a sixth of those sequences were non-productive. Beyond this particular receptor, the publication reports: Assigning TCR associations to individual alleles was difficult when HLA alleles, especially DR and DQ, strongly co-occurred. In a later genetic analysis, a missense DCLRE1C variant was associated with V-gene and J-gene trimming of TCR beta chains, and the association was replicated in an independent cohort. In both the original and validation cohorts, the classifier was reported to diagnose cytomegalovirus status with high specificity and sensitivity. A later genetic analysis reported fewer N-insertions in productive TCRs among donors in an Asian-associated ancestry cluster than the roughly 700-donor mean. Roughly uniform sequencing depth across donors was assumed in presence/absence analyses, although this assumption may not hold. In a later analysis, 16,951 TCR beta sequences were associated with specific HLA alleles at a false discovery rate of 0.05. Because some donors lacked HLA typing at each locus, the association tests relied only on the typed subset. Three of the identified cytomegalovirus-associated TCR beta chains were confirmed in vitro to be specific for cytomegalovirus antigens. For the cohort, immune exposure information was limited to CMV serostatus. A cluster of highly shared sequence variants was judged likely to be a technical artifact of the sequencing pipeline. The earlier analysis of some 540 of the donors excluded fewer than 20 rarely observed V segments, including chromosome 9 orphons, because counts were too low. A further reported finding was that TCR beta sequences accurately predicted the HLA-A and HLA-B alleles for most subjects in the first cohort. Correlated functional status among segregating V segments might be attributable to linkage disequilibrium, but an unknown experimental factor could not be ruled out. Most TCR sequences were seen in very few donors, while some public TCRs were found in many individuals. This cohort had only TCR beta chains sequenced, and the lack of alpha or paired-chain data limited which features could be detected. Several of the top co-occurrence clusters appeared to be linked to parvovirus B19, influenza, CMV and Epstein-Barr virus, according to a later analysis. Some IMGT-functional V segments, including TRBV6-2 and TRBV6-3, could not be distinguished by the 87-base-pair reads and were therefore excluded. An earlier analysis of some 590 of the donors showed that most TCR beta V segments appeared in productive rearrangements either about 87% or about 30% of the time, which broadly matched IMGT annotations. Most CMV-associated TCR beta chains appeared to be HLA-restricted in a later analysis, and the HLA associations seemed to be driven largely by CMV exposure. In a later analysis, the rate of TCR association differed among HLA loci, with DRB1 alleles having the most associated TCRs and HLA-C alleles having the fewest. In the study, approximately 150 TCR beta chains were listed as associated with cytomegalovirus. In a later analysis, HLA-associated TCR beta chains showed more clonal expansion and lower generation probabilities than non-associated chains that were equally common. According to the authors, the approach could potentially be generalized to other disease states and immunological phenotypes.

The cohort comprised some 680 healthy bone marrow donors. At the time of sampling, every cohort member was nominally healthy, though immune exposures that went unrecorded were likely present. The donor was CMV seropositive and was included in the group of 250 to 300 seropositive cohort members. Each donor provided a peripheral blood sample, and peripheral blood mononuclear cells were used for TCR beta sequencing. The Qiagen DNeasy Blood Extraction Kit was used to extract genomic DNA from the blood cell samples. The method behind the library was the immunoSEQ multiplex PCR assay. The multiplex PCR relied on a mix of 60 forward primers for TCR Vbeta segments and 13 reverse primers for TCR Jbeta segments. A multiplex PCR assay on genomic DNA amplified the CDR3 region of rearranged TCR beta genes. The amplified TCR beta libraries were sequenced on the Illumina HiSeq System as 87-base-pair reads. The paper's processing steps were these. A later analysis counted approximately 76 million unique TCR beta chains across the approximately 700 repertoires, and 10 million to 11 million of these chains were shared by at least two donors. A nearest-neighbor algorithm error-corrected the raw reads and collapsed the reads into unique sequences, merging closely related sequences to remove PCR and sequencing errors. Alignment of CDR3 sequences to IMGT reference sequences was used to assign V, D and J gene segments. Each retained sequence needed at least a six-nucleotide match to both a V gene segment and a J gene segment. Rearrangements were called productive when the CDR3 lacked stop codons and stayed in frame with V and J; all others were non-productive. Following IMGT convention, CDR3 was defined as the stretch from the second conserved V-encoded cysteine up to the conserved J-encoded phenylalanine. Sequences without an unambiguous match to a single V gene segment were excluded from the earlier analysis of 500 to 700 of the donors. An earlier analysis of over 450 of the donors classified V segments as functional when productive rearrangements were above 56.7% and as segregating when the standard deviation between donors was above 5%. A statistical classification framework was built to diagnose cytomegalovirus status from the catalog of TCR beta chain sequences. In a later analysis, V and J genes were assigned by comparing TCR nucleotide sequences against IMGT/GENE-DB human TR gene sequences. A later analysis assigned CDR3 sequences and most-parsimonious VDJ recombination scenarios with the TCRdist pipeline. In a later analysis, each TCR beta chain was defined by its CDR3 amino acid sequence together with its V-gene family, and reads without a unique V-gene family were excluded. In a later analysis, several hundred highly shared, low-generation-probability nucleotide sequences were removed to address suspected cross-contamination and a sequencing artifact. In a later analysis, a clonal expansion index for each public chain was calculated from normalized within-repertoire ranks of inferred template counts. A later analysis computed generation probabilities with a VDJ recombination model fitted to out-of-frame rearrangements, and checked the results against IGoR. Hypergeometric tests were used in a later analysis to score TCR-TCR, TCR-HLA and TCR-CMV co-occurrence, with a repertoire-size bias correction applied to the TCR pairs. To estimate false discovery rates, a later analysis permuted the HLA or CMV assignments 20 times. A later analysis grouped co-occurring TCRs with DBSCAN, adding TCRdist sequence similarity when clustering within HLA-allele-positive subsets. Repertoires with fewer than 30,000 or more than 120,000 public chains were left out of co-occurrence clustering, as were about 5 repertoires with anomalous nucleotide sharing. The source is immuneACCESS, and TCRdb retained only in-frame sequences with V and J called. Part of the clones is not carried over; for the studies checked, unresolved V genes explain less than half of this, and the remainder is unexplained. The D gene and trimming were derived from the DNA, and the V and J assignments and clone size from that table. Across this sample there are over 120,000 clones, with approximately 84% seen only once. Jointly, the top ten make up about 1.5% of the sample.

The sequence came from a man aged 25 to 40 in good health and CMV-seropositive. Rearrangement joined TRBV6-5 to TRBJ1-1; confidence is insufficient to name the D gene. The sequenced sample consisted of PBMCs. The CDR3 region: CASITNTEAFF. Here is the DNA: TGTGCCAGCATAACAAACACTGAAGCTTTCTTT.